This entry is about one T cell receptor (beta chain). This record belongs to a study of blood T cell repertoires in COVID-19. Study-level information: The samples span acute and convalescent COVID-19 from the United States, Italy and Spain. The analysed material was cDNA or gDNA that came from T cells, B-cell-depleted T cells, or PBMCs.

Germline V CDR1 and CDR2: MGHRA, YSYEKL. This CDR3 comprises 14 residues. The J segment lost 2 bases and the V segment lost 4 bases, leaving 4 bases of the junction unmatched. Original processing notes: How many nucleated cells were present was estimated from reference gene primer amplification. TCRdb's copy holds only in-frame clones and misses some; the assay was immunoSEQ multiplex PCR. Clone size and the V and J calls come from that table; the DNA yielded D and trimming. The sample yields about 110,000 clones, roughly 84% seen once. The source is a woman between 65 and 79 years old who had recovered from COVID-19. Sequencing used peripheral blood. This chain uses TRBV4-1 with TRBJ1-2; 7 bases match TRBD1. The CDR3 reads CASSPGTANYGYTF. The CDR3 DNA reads TGCGCCAGCAGCCCGGGGACAGCGAACTATGGCTACACCTTC.